The 17 T cell receptor beta chains below were found in one sample sequenced in a study of breast tumors, draining lymph nodes, adjacent tissues (TCRdb year 2016). Receptor libraries were prepared by multiplex PCR. The run used an Illumina HiSeq 2000. TCRdb cleaned the public reads at Q25 with fastp, built clones with MiXCR and kept in-frame beta chains. Each CDR3 protein gets just one entry, which takes the most common genes and DNA from the rows behind it. Recorded for this sample are around 230,000 distinct CDR3 sequences; about 30% of them occurred a single time. The top ten hold over 1.1% of the sample. The lymph node samples were taken from the axillary draining lymph nodes of breast cancer patients. Sequencing was done on a sample of axillary lymph node tissue. Receptors originate from a female donor with breast cancer. Some clones in this sample may be carry-over from other donors' samples.

Turning to this clonotype: One end of the junction is discordant with germline, which a read error may explain. This chain connects TRBV7-6 to TRBJ2-1, with a weak D call TRBD2 (5 bases). The CDR3 loop spans 16 amino acids. The germline V gene has CDR1 SGHVS and CDR2 FNYEAQ. The CDR3 DNA reads TGTGCCAGCAGCCAACTGGAGGAGAGCTCCTACAATGAGCAGTTGTTC. It encodes CASSQLEESSYNEQLF.

This clonotype was seen repeatedly, ten times or more. The J gene is TRBJ1-2, the V gene TRBV5-1, with D tentatively TRBD1 (6 bases). The V gene's germline CDR1 is SGHRS and CDR2 YFSETQ. The V and J ends lost 4 bases and 2 bases respectively, with 9 bases between them. The CDR3 spans 13 residues. CDR3 amino acids: CASSLGQNYGYTF. DNA of the CDR3: TGCGCCAGCAGCCTAGGACAGAACTATGGCTACACCTTC.

The sample holds many counts of this clonotype. The rearrangement uses TRBV28 and TRBJ1-5, with D unresolved. This CDR3 region has 14 residues. Germline values: CDR1 MDHEN, CDR2 SYDVKM. V was pared by 7 bases and J by 1 base, with 11 bases between. In nucleotides, the CDR3 is TGTGCCAGCACCTCGAGCGACAGCAATCAGCCCCAGCATTTT. Amino acid sequence: CASTSSDSNQPQHF.

This clonotype was seen repeatedly, ten times or more. V usage is TRBV5-1 and J usage is TRBJ2-1; D possibly corresponds to TRBD1 (6 bases). The CDR3 extends over 15 amino acids. Looked up from germline, CDR1 is SGHRS and CDR2 is YFSETQ. V was shortened by 4 bases and J by 5 bases, with 16 bases between the two germline ends. In nucleotides, the CDR3 is TGCGCCAGCAGCCCCGGGACATACGTTAACAATGAGCAGTTCTTC. It translates to CASSPGTYVNNEQFF.

This clonotype was recorded a few times. A much larger clone lies a single base off, so this may be a read error. The chain couples TRBV6-1 to TRBJ2-7; a weak D match, TRBD2 (7 bases). Germline V gives CDR1 MNHNS, CDR2 SASEGT. V shed 4 bases and J shed 8 bases, with 21 bases lying between them. The CDR3 is 15 amino acids. The CDR3 region is CASSAPGLGGQQQYF. CDR3 DNA: TGTGCCAGCAGTGCCCCCGGGTTGGGGGGGCAGCAGCAGTACTTC.

This clonotype came up many times. The chain joins TRBV6-1 to TRBJ1-2; TRBD1 matches at 9 bases. CDR1 is MNHNS, CDR2 SASEGT, per germline. Germline trimming cut 4 bases from V and 7 bases from J; bases unmatched to any gene: 10. CDR3 length equals 15 residues. This chain's CDR3 is CASSAWDRVGSGYTF. The CDR3 DNA sequence: TGTGCCAGCAGTGCATGGGACAGGGTAGGGAGTGGCTACACCTTC.

Many counts were recorded for this clonotype. This chain's CDR3 is CASRTGTNTGELFF. CDR3 sequence (DNA): TGTGCCAGCAGGACCGGGACTAACACCGGGGAGCTGTTTTTT. The V gene is TRBV7-9, the J gene TRBJ2-2; maybe TRBD2 (6 bases). The germline V gene has CDR1 SEHNR and CDR2 FQNEAQ (reference sequence). This CDR3 has 14 residues. Trimming stripped 6 bases from V and 2 bases from J, with 10 bases between. The full variable domain, in which reference TRBV7-9 and TRBJ2-2 provide the parts outside the CDR3, is DTGVSQNPRHKITKRGQNVTFRCDPISEHNRLYWYRQTLGQGPEFLTYFQNEAQLEKSRLLSDRFSAERPKGSFSTLEIQRTEQGDSAMYLCASRTGTNTGELFFGEGSRLTVL.

This clonotype was seen ten or more times. The V and J genes are TRBV11-3 and TRBJ2-2; 8 nucleotides line up with TRBD1. From germline, CDR1 is SGHNT and CDR2 YENEEA. After removal of 4 bases from V and 2 bases from J, the junction contained 3 bases not matched to a gene. The CDR3 totals 15 residues. The CDR3 is CASSSQGVNTGELFF. CDR3 DNA sequence: TGTGCCAGCAGCTCACAGGGGGTCAACACCGGGGAGCTGTTTTTT.

As for this clonotype: Just one base apart from a much larger clone, this may be a read error. This CDR3 is missing its conserved last phenylalanine or tryptophan, likely due to a read error. This chain joins TRBV5-1 and TRBJ2-5, with D tentatively TRBD1 (5 bases). The CDR3 extends over 15 amino acids. Trimming removed 1 base at V and 2 bases at J, with 12 bases between. Per the germline V gene, CDR1 is SGHRS and CDR2 is YFSETQ. The CDR3 reads CASSLRGSQQETQYI. The DNA of the CDR3 is TGCGCCAGCAGCTTGAGGGGCTCCCAACAAGAGACCCAGTACATC.

This clonotype came up many times. The junction shows a germline mismatch at one end, possibly a read error. The chain joins TRBV7-7 to TRBJ2-5; 7 positions agree with TRBD2. Germline V gene lookup returns CDR1 SSHAT and CDR2 FNYEAQ (reference sequence). CDR3 length: 13 amino acids. The CDR3 reads CASMDRGERTQYF. The CDR3 coding sequence is TGTGCTAGCATGGACCGGGGGGAAAGGACCCAGTACTTC.

This clonotype was observed at least ten times. The V call is TRBV5-5, the J call TRBJ2-7; tentative D call: TRBD1 (6 bases). Germline CDR1 and CDR2: SGHKS and YYEKEE (reference sequence). The CDR3 has 15 amino acids. V lost 0 bases and J lost 3, with 13 bases in between. The CDR3 DNA reads TGTGCCAGCAGCTTGGTGGGACACGATAACTACGAGCAGTACTTC. This encodes CASSLVGHDNYEQYF.

This clonotype was recorded at least ten times. V is TRBV13 and J is TRBJ1-2; D is unresolved. The V end was cut by 4 bases, the J end by 6 bases, with 15 bases between. The CDR3 is 14 residues long. CDR1 is PRHDT, CDR2 FYEKMQ, per germline (reference sequence). CDR3 amino acids: CASSSVGLSDGYTF. In DNA, the CDR3 is TGTGCCAGCAGCTCAGTCGGGTTATCGGATGGCTACACCTTC. The entire variable domain, with the rest obtained from reference TRBV13 and TRBJ1-2, is as follows: AAGVIQSPRHLIKEKRETATLKCYPIPRHDTVYWYQQGPGQDPQFLISFYEKMQSDKGSIPDRFSAQQFSDYHSELNMSSLELGDSALYFCASSSVGLSDGYTFGSGTRLTVV.

Concerning this clonotype: A much larger clone is a single base away; this may be a read error. The V and J genes are TRBV11-3 and TRBJ2-2; 11 bases line up with TRBD2. Germline assignment: CDR1 SGHNT and CDR2 YENEEA. The CDR3 is 15 residues long. After removal of 4 bases from V and 4 bases from J, the junction contained 2 bases not matched to a gene. The CDR3 bases are TGTGCCAGCAGCTCACTAGCGGGAGCCACCGGGGAGCTGTTTTTT. The encoded protein is CASSSLAGATGELFF.

This clonotype appeared a single time. The chain joins TRBV4-2 to TRBJ1-6; D ambiguous. CDR3 length: 14 amino acids. Trimming removed 0 bases at V and 7 bases at J, with 7 bases between. Germline assignment: CDR1 LGHNA and CDR2 YNFKEQ. Here the CDR3 DNA reads TGTGCCAGCAGCCAAGACGGGGTCAATTCACCCCTCCACTTT. Translation gives CASSQDGVNSPLHF.

This clonotype was detected ten times or more. This rearrangement joins TRBV24-1 to TRBJ2-2, with D tentatively TRBD1 or TRBD2 (7 bases each). Germline CDR1 reads KGHDR; CDR2 reads SFDVKD. Trimming stripped 4 bases from V and 2 bases from J, with 19 bases between. The CDR3 contains 18 residues. The CDR3 nucleotides read TGTGCCACCAGTGACCATGTCGGGGAGGGGGCTAACACCGGGGAGCTGTTTTTT. Amino acid sequence: CATSDHVGEGANTGELFF.

This chain uses TRBV7-8 with TRBJ2-7; D gene ambiguous. Trimming removed 1 base at V and 1 base at J, with 8 bases between. Germline CDR1 and CDR2: SGHVS and FQNEAQ. The CDR3 consists of 14 residues. CDR3 DNA sequence: TGTGCCAGCAGCTTAGGCACCCAGTCCTACGAGCAGTACTTC. Protein sequence: CASSLGTQSYEQYF.

This clonotype showed up many times. The chain combines TRBV6-5 with TRBJ1-4; tentatively, D is TRBD1 (6 bases). Trimming pared 0 bases from V and 4 bases from J, leaving 21 bases between. The germline V gene has CDR1 MNHEY and CDR2 SVGAGI. The CDR3 totals 19 residues. In DNA form, the CDR3 reads TGTGCCAGCAGTTACTCCGCCGGGACATGGGGCAGTTATAATGAAAAACTGTTTTTT. It translates to CASSYSAGTWGSYNEKLFF.